This TCR beta chain was profiled in a study of blood T cell repertoires in COVID-19. About the research overall: Samples representing acute and convalescent COVID-19 were sourced from the United States, Italy and Spain. T cells, B-cell-depleted T cells, or PBMCs supplied cDNA or gDNA.

The assay was immunoSEQ multiplex PCR, and TCRdb's table has in-frame clones only and misses some. Among hundreds of thousands of clones listed, around four fifths were seen once. CDR1 is LNHDA, CDR2 SQIVND, per germline (reference sequence). This CDR3 is 16 amino acids long. Trimming cost V 5 bases and J 0 bases, with 16 bases left between them. The clonotype was recovered from a woman in her forties or fifties with acute or convalescent COVID-19. The chain links TRBV19 to TRBJ1-1; D perhaps matches TRBD1 (6 bases). Sequencing was performed on peripheral blood. CDR3 residues: CASSVLGQSMNTEAFF. DNA for the CDR3: TGTGCCAGTAGTGTCCTTGGACAGTCCATGAACACTGAAGCTTTCTTT. The variable domain in full, with the rest retrieved from reference TRBV19 and TRBJ1-1, is DGGITQSPKYLFRKEGQNVTLSCEQNLNHDAMYWYRQDPGQGLRLIYYSQIVNDFQKGDIAEGYSVSREKKESFPLTVTSAQKNPTAFYLCASSVLGQSMNTEAFFGQGTRLTVV.